The rows below give T cell receptor beta chains drawn from one sample of a study of blood T cell repertoires in COVID-19. The table came from immunoSEQ multiplex PCR; TCRdb's copy has only in-frame clones and leaves some out. In the table there are nearly 95,000 clones, roughly 84% of which are singletons. Sequencing was carried out using peripheral blood. These TCRs come from an elderly woman with acute or convalescent COVID-19. Each CDR3 is given with its conserved first and last residue. D genes are given only for firm matches. For some rows the clone size is stated as once, few or many, or as a class when expanded; others skip it.

d_call | j_call | v_call | clone_size | cdr3_nt | cdr3_aa
TRBD2 | TRBJ2-5 | TRBV5-1 | - | TGCGCCAGCAGCTTGGAAGCGGGAGACGGAGAGACCCAGTACTTC | CASSLEAGDGETQYF
- | TRBJ1-5 | TRBV4-3 | once | TGCGCCAGCAGCCAAGGGGCGGGGGAGGGTCAGCCCCAGCATTTT | CASSQGAGEGQPQHF
- | TRBJ2-7 | TRBV28 | - | TGTGCCAGCAGTTCCTCTCGGCTAGCCTCCCCCTACGAGCAGTACTTC | CASSSSRLASPYEQYF
TRBD1 | TRBJ1-4 | TRBV4-2 | - | TGTGCCAGCAGCATGACAGGGGGCCTTAATGAAAAACTGTTTTTT | CASSMTGGLNEKLFF
TRBD2 | TRBJ2-7 | TRBV7-2 | few | TGTGCCAGCAGCTATCGGACTAGCGGGAGTCACTCCTACGAGCAGTACTTC | CASSYRTSGSHSYEQYF
- | TRBJ2-2 | TRBV7-3 | once | TGTGCCAGCAGCCCTAACACCGGGGAGCTGTTTTTT | CASSPNTGELFF
- | TRBJ2-7 | TRBV6-5 | - | TGTGCCAGCAGTTACTCGCGGTCAACCTACGAGCAGTACTTC | CASSYSRSTYEQYF
- | TRBJ2-1 | TRBV4-2 | - | TGTGCCAGCAGCCAAGATCAGCAGGGCTGGAATGAGCAGTTCTTC | CASSQDQQGWNEQFF
- | TRBJ2-2 | TRBV3-1/TRBV3-2 | - | TGTGCCAGCAGCCTGAGTAACACCGGGGAGCTGTTTTTT | CASSLSNTGELFF
- | TRBJ1-6 | TRBV2 | - | TGTGCCAGCAGTGGCGCGGGGGGCCTCTCTGGGTCACCCCTCCACTTT | CASSGAGGLSGSPLHF
- | TRBJ2-7 | TRBV5-1 | - | TGCGCCAGCAGCTTCGGCAGGGTCCCCTACGAGCAGTACTTC | CASSFGRVPYEQYF
TRBD1 | TRBJ2-6 | TRBV7-9 | once | TGTGCCAGCAGCTTCGCGACAGGGCTCGGGGCCAACGTCCTGACTTTC | CASSFATGLGANVLTF
- | TRBJ1-2 | TRBV19 | - | TGTGCCAGTAGTAGGGGGCCGAATGGCTACACCTTC | CASSRGPNGYTF
TRBD2 | TRBJ2-1 | TRBV5-1 | - | TGCGCCAGCAGCTCACTAGCGGGAGGTAATGAGCAGTTCTTC | CASSSLAGGNEQFF
TRBD1 | TRBJ2-5 | TRBV6-1 | - | TGTGCCAGCAGTGTAACAAGGGGGCAAATTTTGGAGACCCAGTACTTC | CASSVTRGQILETQYF
- | TRBJ2-7 | TRBV19 | - | TGTGCCAGTAGTGCAGACAGTAGGTATTACGAGCAGTACTTC | CASSADSRYYEQYF
TRBD2 | TRBJ2-3 | TRBV29-1 | - | TGCAGCGTACTCCTACTAGCGGGATTGAGAGATACGCAGTATTTT | CSVLLLAGLRDTQYF
TRBD1 | TRBJ1-6 | TRBV6-5 | once | TGTGCCAGCAGTACCACCGGGACAGGGAATTCACCCCTCCACTTT | CASSTTGTGNSPLHF
- | TRBJ1-1 | TRBV30 | - | TGTGCCTGGAGACGGACAGTGAACACTGAAGCTTTCTTT | CAWRRTVNTEAFF
- | TRBJ1-2 | TRBV5-1 | once | TGCGCCAGCAGCTCCCAACGTCAGGGGAAGGGCTACACCTTC | CASSSQRQGKGYTF
- | TRBJ2-7 | TRBV19 | - | TGTGCCAGTAGTATCTCCGGGAGTCAGTCCTACGAGCAGTACTTC | CASSISGSQSYEQYF
TRBD2 | TRBJ2-5 | TRBV19 | - | TGTGCCAGTAGTATAGCGGGGGGGCAAGAGACCCAGTACTTC | CASSIAGGQETQYF
- | TRBJ2-5 | TRBV5-1 | - | TGCGCCAGCAGCTTGGTAACCTCGGGCCAAGAGACCCAGTACTTC | CASSLVTSGQETQYF
- | TRBJ1-1 | TRBV20-1 | - | TGCAGTGCTAGTGTCCTGACGGGAGGGTACACTGAAGCTTTCTTT | CSASVLTGGYTEAFF
- | TRBJ2-7 | TRBV21-1 | - | TGTGCCAGCATCACGACAGGGGATGACTACGAGCAGTACTTC | CASITTGDDYEQYF
- | TRBJ2-6 | TRBV6-2/TRBV6-3 | - | TGTGCCAGCAGTGGAACAGGGTGGTCTGGGGCCAACGTCCTGACTTTC | CASSGTGWSGANVLTF
- | TRBJ1-4 | TRBV7-2 | - | TGTGCCAGCAGCGGCAGGGCTGCCGTTAATGAAAAACTGTTTTTT | CASSGRAAVNEKLFF
- | TRBJ2-1 | TRBV9 | - | TGTGCCAGCAGCGTCAACTGGAATGAGCAGTTCTTC | CASSVNWNEQFF
TRBD1 | TRBJ2-5 | TRBV7-2 | - | TGTGCCAGCAGTATGGCGGACAGGTGGGAGACCCAGTACTTC | CASSMADRWETQYF
TRBD2 | TRBJ2-3 | TRBV30 | - | TGTGCCTGGAGTGCCAGCTTACCGGGACTAGCGTCTGATACGCAGTATTTT | CAWSASLPGLASDTQYF
- | TRBJ2-5 | TRBV5-5 | - | TGTGCCAGCAGCTCTCGACAGAACCAAGAGACCCAGTACTTC | CASSSRQNQETQYF
- | TRBJ2-7 | TRBV2 | - | TGTGCCAGCAGTGAAGGAGGGGGTCCCTACGAGCAGTACTTC | CASSEGGGPYEQYF
TRBD2 | TRBJ2-2 | TRBV9 | - | TGTGCCAGCAGCGTAGGGCTAGCGGGGGGAAACACCGGGGAGCTGTTTTTT | CASSVGLAGGNTGELFF
- | TRBJ1-1 | TRBV5-6 | - | TGTGCCAGCAGCTATGGGTCGGGGGGGAACACTGAAGCTTTCTTT | CASSYGSGGNTEAFF
- | TRBJ2-5 | TRBV10-3 | few | TGTGCCATCAGTGAGTCGAAGTCAGGGGCAAGGGAGACCCAGTACTTC | CAISESKSGARETQYF
- | TRBJ1-5 | TRBV19 | few | TGTGCCAGTACCCTTGTGGGCACCGGTTATAATCAGCCCCAGCATTTT | CASTLVGTGYNQPQHF
- | TRBJ2-1 | TRBV7-7 | - | TGTGCTAGCAGCCTCAGACCCGGGACAACCTACAATGAGCAGTTCTTC | CASSLRPGTTYNEQFF
- | TRBJ1-2 | TRBV10-3 | - | TGTGCCTCCTCAGACAGGACGGGCAGGGATGGCTACACCTTC | CASSDRTGRDGYTF
TRBD1 | TRBJ2-7 | TRBV11-2 | - | TGTGCCAGCAGCTCCTTTTCCGGGACAGCCTCCTACGAGCAGTACTTC | CASSSFSGTASYEQYF
TRBD1 | TRBJ1-6 | TRBV10-3 | - | TGTGCCATCAGTGAACACACAGGGGCCGCCGGGGGACCCCTCCACTTT | CAISEHTGAAGGPLHF
- | TRBJ2-1 | TRBV21-1 | - | TGTGCCAGCAGCAAAGAGACAGGGGTCCATGAGCAGTTCTTC | CASSKETGVHEQFF
- | TRBJ1-1 | TRBV6-2/TRBV6-3 | few | TGTGCCAGCAGTCCACAGGGATATAACACTGAAGCTTTCTTT | CASSPQGYNTEAFF